This T cell receptor (beta chain) was identified in a study of cytomegalovirus exposure and HLA in healthy donors. The study, taken as a whole, reports: There were 160 or so TCR beta chains listed as cytomegalovirus-associated.

The CDR3 is 11 amino acids in total, end residues counted. Germline values: CDR1 MNHEY, CDR2 SMNVEV (reference sequence). On this clone itself: Its antigen is undetermined. This is likely a read error, given that the CDR3 carries no conserved phenylalanine or tryptophan at its end. Because the CDR3's place on the DNA is in doubt, the DNA is left out and the CDR3 is given as listed by TCRdb.

Some clones are missing from TCRdb's copy, which holds only in-frame ones; the method was immunoSEQ multiplex PCR. The sample has roughly 120,000 clones, around 89% seen once; the top ten hold roughly 6%. Source material: PBMCs. The sequence was obtained from a woman aged 18-29 years in good health and CMV-seropositive. The V call is TRBV27, the J call TRBJ1-4. The chain's CDR3 is CASILRLGWVD.